Listed below are T cell receptor beta chains from one sample, sequenced in a study of T cell responses to AZD1222 COVID-19 vaccine. The data were produced by immunoSEQ multiplex PCR, yet TCRdb's version contains in-frame clones alone and is incomplete. This repertoire shows some 84,000 clones, 70% to 90% found once; its top ten account for around 10%. This material consisted of peripheral blood, taken 28 days after the second AZD1222 dose. The receptors stem from an adult who received the AZD1222 COVID-19 vaccine. CDR3s include the opening cysteine and the closing phenylalanine or tryptophan. A D gene is named only where the DNA matches it firmly. Size is stated for part of the rows, as once, few or many counts, or as a class when the clone is expanded.

d_call: NA; v_call: TRBV9; cdr3_length: 16; clone_size: NA; j_call: TRBJ2-7; cdr3_aa: CAPSYLLAVRTYEQYF; cdr3_nt: TGTGCCCCCTCCTATCTTCTTGCGGTACGAACCTACGAGCAGTACTTC
d_call: TRBD1; v_call: TRBV4-3; cdr3_length: 15; clone_size: once; j_call: TRBJ2-7; cdr3_aa: CASSQVRQGPYEQYF; cdr3_nt: TGCGCCAGCAGCCAAGTACGACAGGGTCCCTACGAGCAGTACTTC
d_call: TRBD1; v_call: TRBV7-2; cdr3_length: 16; clone_size: NA; j_call: TRBJ2-2; cdr3_aa: CASRSDRGPFTRELFF; cdr3_nt: TGTGCCAGCAGATCCGACAGGGGACCTTTTACTCGGGAGCTGTTTTTT
d_call: TRBD1; v_call: TRBV19; cdr3_length: 14; clone_size: NA; j_call: TRBJ1-2; cdr3_aa: CASSPRQGGYGYTF; cdr3_nt: TGTGCCAGTAGTCCTAGACAGGGCGGCTATGGCTACACCTTC
d_call: TRBD2; v_call: TRBV19; cdr3_length: 14; clone_size: NA; j_call: TRBJ2-5; cdr3_aa: CASSISAGEETQYF; cdr3_nt: TGTGCCAGTAGTATCAGTGCGGGGGAAGAGACCCAGTACTTC
d_call: NA; v_call: TRBV19; cdr3_length: 13; clone_size: NA; j_call: TRBJ1-1; cdr3_aa: CASSKLENTEAFF; cdr3_nt: TGTGCCAGTAGTAAGTTGGAGAACACTGAAGCTTTCTTT
d_call: NA; v_call: TRBV18; cdr3_length: 13; clone_size: NA; j_call: TRBJ1-2; cdr3_aa: CASSPPNGVGYTF; cdr3_nt: TGTGCCAGCTCACCACCGAACGGGGTTGGCTACACCTTC
d_call: NA; v_call: TRBV19; cdr3_length: 14; clone_size: NA; j_call: TRBJ2-7; cdr3_aa: CASSLRGAENEQYF; cdr3_nt: TGTGCCAGTAGCCTCAGGGGGGCCGAAAACGAGCAGTACTTC
d_call: NA; v_call: TRBV6-1; cdr3_length: 13; clone_size: NA; j_call: TRBJ1-2; cdr3_aa: CASSENRYYGYTF; cdr3_nt: TGTGCCAGCAGTGAAAACAGATACTATGGCTACACCTTC
d_call: NA; v_call: TRBV24-1; cdr3_length: 16; clone_size: NA; j_call: TRBJ1-4; cdr3_aa: CATSVGSGQGNEKLFF; cdr3_nt: TGTGCCACCAGTGTTGGATCGGGACAAGGGAATGAAAAACTGTTTTTT
d_call: NA; v_call: TRBV3-1/TRBV3-2; cdr3_length: 13; clone_size: NA; j_call: TRBJ1-2; cdr3_aa: CASSQRGAYGYTF; cdr3_nt: TGTGCCAGCAGCCAAAGGGGGGCCTATGGCTACACCTTC
d_call: NA; v_call: TRBV28; cdr3_length: 12; clone_size: NA; j_call: TRBJ1-2; cdr3_aa: CGWGTPNYGYTF; cdr3_nt: TGTGGTTGGGGGACACCTAACTATGGCTACACCTTC
d_call: TRBD2; v_call: TRBV6-2/TRBV6-3; cdr3_length: 14; clone_size: NA; j_call: TRBJ2-5; cdr3_aa: CASSRSGARLDQYF; cdr3_nt: TGTGCCAGCAGTCGAAGCGGGGCCCGGTTGGACCAGTACTTC
d_call: NA; v_call: TRBV27; cdr3_length: 15; clone_size: NA; j_call: TRBJ1-5; cdr3_aa: CASSLSGRGNQPQHF; cdr3_nt: TGTGCCAGCAGTTTATCGGGGAGGGGCAATCAGCCCCAGCATTTT
d_call: NA; v_call: TRBV27; cdr3_length: 12; clone_size: NA; j_call: TRBJ2-7; cdr3_aa: CASGDRTYEQYF; cdr3_nt: TGTGCCAGCGGAGACAGGACCTACGAGCAGTACTTC
d_call: NA; v_call: TRBV10-1; cdr3_length: 14; clone_size: NA; j_call: TRBJ2-5; cdr3_aa: CASSDRRISETQYF; cdr3_nt: TGCGCCAGCAGTGACCGCAGGATCAGCGAGACCCAGTACTTC
d_call: NA; v_call: TRBV27; cdr3_length: 13; clone_size: NA; j_call: TRBJ2-7; cdr3_aa: CASSRQSSYEQYF; cdr3_nt: TGTGCCAGCAGCAGACAGAGCTCCTACGAGCAGTACTTC